The rows below give T cell receptor beta chains drawn from one sample of a study of blood T cell repertoires in COVID-19. The protocol was immunoSEQ multiplex PCR, while the TCRdb copy is restricted to in-frame clones and leaves out a portion. The sample holds around 84,000 clones, 60% to 75% seen once. What was sequenced was peripheral blood. Receptor source: a man over 45 with active or convalescent COVID-19. Both conserved end residues are part of each CDR3. A D gene is named only where the DNA matches it firmly. Not every row has a clone size; where given, it reads once, few, many or a size class.

abundance: .
j_gene: TRBJ2-7
d_gene: .
v_gene: TRBV13
CDR3aa: CASSLGARGDEQYF
CDR3nt: TGTGCCAGCAGCTTAGGAGCCAGGGGTGACGAGCAGTACTTC

abundance: few
j_gene: TRBJ1-2
d_gene: .
v_gene: TRBV2
CDR3aa: CASVRYDRSYGYTF
CDR3nt: TGTGCCAGCGTCCGTTACGACAGGTCCTATGGCTACACCTTC

abundance: few
j_gene: TRBJ2-3
d_gene: .
v_gene: TRBV5-6
CDR3aa: CASSFATSRDTQYF
CDR3nt: TGTGCCAGCAGCTTTGCGACATCACGGGATACGCAGTATTTT

abundance: once
j_gene: TRBJ1-6
d_gene: .
v_gene: TRBV5-1
CDR3aa: CASSPGGSYNSPLHF
CDR3nt: TGCGCCAGCAGCCCGGGTGGCTCCTATAATTCACCCCTCCACTTT

abundance: .
j_gene: TRBJ2-1
d_gene: TRBD2
v_gene: TRBV7-3
CDR3aa: CASSLRGLAGEQFF
CDR3nt: TGTGCCAGCAGCTTACGGGGCCTAGCGGGGGAGCAGTTCTTC

abundance: medium-sized
j_gene: TRBJ2-3
d_gene: TRBD2
v_gene: TRBV2
CDR3aa: CASNLRGTTDTQYF
CDR3nt: TGTGCCAGCAACCTGCGGGGGACCACAGATACGCAGTATTTT

abundance: few
j_gene: TRBJ2-2
d_gene: TRBD1
v_gene: TRBV6-2/TRBV6-3
CDR3aa: CASSPDRTNTGELFF
CDR3nt: TGTGCCAGCAGCCCGGACAGGACGAACACCGGGGAGCTGTTTTTT

abundance: .
j_gene: TRBJ2-1
d_gene: .
v_gene: TRBV12-5
CDR3aa: CASGTQVLSSYNEQFF
CDR3nt: TGTGCTAGTGGGACACAGGTCCTCAGCTCCTACAATGAGCAGTTCTTC

abundance: .
j_gene: TRBJ2-7
d_gene: .
v_gene: TRBV11-3
CDR3aa: CASSPGAGEQYF
CDR3nt: TGTGCCAGCAGCCCCGGCGCGGGCGAGCAGTACTTC

abundance: .
j_gene: TRBJ1-2
d_gene: .
v_gene: TRBV19
CDR3aa: CASSIAGRIYGYTF
CDR3nt: TGTGCCAGTAGTATAGCCGGCAGGATCTATGGCTACACCTTC

abundance: .
j_gene: TRBJ1-3
d_gene: TRBD1
v_gene: TRBV9
CDR3aa: CASSVGQGNNIGNTIYF
CDR3nt: TGTGCCAGCAGCGTCGGACAGGGAAATAATATAGGAAACACCATATATTTT

abundance: .
j_gene: TRBJ1-5
d_gene: .
v_gene: TRBV2
CDR3aa: CASSGGTPKQPQHF
CDR3nt: TGTGCCAGCAGTGGGGGGACACCCAAACAGCCCCAGCATTTT

abundance: .
j_gene: TRBJ1-5
d_gene: .
v_gene: TRBV5-8
CDR3aa: CASSLYWGQPDQPQHF
CDR3nt: TGTGCCAGCAGCTTGTACTGGGGGCAGCCCGATCAGCCCCAGCATTTT

abundance: .
j_gene: TRBJ2-7
d_gene: .
v_gene: TRBV3-1/TRBV3-2
CDR3aa: CASSQDPGRAGEQYF
CDR3nt: TGTGCCAGCAGCCAAGATCCGGGCAGGGCAGGGGAGCAGTACTTC

abundance: .
j_gene: TRBJ1-4
d_gene: TRBD1
v_gene: TRBV10-3
CDR3aa: CATRDRADEKLFF
CDR3nt: TGTGCCACACGGGACAGGGCGGACGAAAAACTGTTTTTT

abundance: .
j_gene: TRBJ1-1
d_gene: .
v_gene: TRBV5-6
CDR3aa: CASSPRGRTSGGTEAFF
CDR3nt: TGTGCCAGCAGCCCCAGGGGTAGAACGAGTGGAGGTACTGAAGCTTTCTTT

abundance: many
j_gene: TRBJ1-5
d_gene: .
v_gene: TRBV4-3
CDR3aa: CASSQQPRGQGSNQPQHF
CDR3nt: TGCGCCAGCAGCCAGCAGCCAAGGGGCCAGGGATCCAATCAGCCCCAGCATTTT

abundance: once
j_gene: TRBJ1-1
d_gene: .
v_gene: TRBV29-1
CDR3aa: CSVVRGSTEAFF
CDR3nt: TGCAGCGTTGTGCGGGGATCCACTGAAGCTTTCTTT

abundance: .
j_gene: TRBJ1-6
d_gene: .
v_gene: TRBV5-4
CDR3aa: CASTRGTDSYNSPLHF
CDR3nt: TGTGCCAGCACGCGAGGAACGGACTCCTATAATTCACCCCTCCACTTT

abundance: .
j_gene: TRBJ1-1
d_gene: .
v_gene: TRBV2
CDR3aa: CASSERGGNTEAFF
CDR3nt: TGTGCCAGCAGTGAAAGGGGGGGGAACACTGAAGCTTTCTTT